This TCR beta chain originates from a study of identical twins' blood T cells (dated by TCRdb to about 2013). Notes on the research overall: The 12 libraries, six for the alpha chain and six for the beta chain, together yielded some 50 million Illumina reads. Using next-generation sequencing, the study compared the TCR alpha and beta chain repertoires of three pairs of monozygous twins to assess how genetics influences repertoire formation. Study-wide findings and limitations: Because the twins were reared together, environmental influences could not be ruled out as the explanation for twin similarity. Twin pairs were reported to be markedly more alike in V gene usage than unrelated donors were, even when looking at non-selected out-of-frame TCRbeta clonotypes. Independent studies were stated to be required to validate the proposed role of the TCRalpha J segment in MHC recognition during thymic selection. The number of shared CDR3 clonotypes between two donors was mainly determined by the product of their cloneset sizes, and twins did not clearly deviate from this trend. Among the most abundant TCRbeta clonotypes, every donor shared more CDR3 sequences with her own twin than with unrelated donors.

Libraries were built with 5' RACE. These reads were obtained on an Illumina Genome Analyzer IIx. RNA-based TCR cDNA libraries were prepared by a previously described protocol with several modifications. To prevent cross-contamination, barcodes specific to each sample were added to both ends of every TCR cDNA library during cDNA synthesis and amplification. Turning to the authors' computational methods: Each library contained roughly 2.2 to 3.6 million CDR3-containing reads, and somewhere between about 95,000 and nearly 500,000 clonotypes were identified for each individual. Reads with improper barcode index combinations were discarded, after which clonesets were built for each library with the MiTCR software. While assembling CDR3 clonotypes, MiTCR corrected PCR and sequencing errors and either filtered or rescued low-quality reads. Artificial out-of-frame clonotypes were mapped to in-frame sequences, with one indel allowed in the CDR3, and then removed. To measure how similar V and J gene usage was between donors, Jensen-Shannon divergence was divided by mean entropy. TCRdb ran its own pipeline on the public reads, namely fastp trimming at Q25 and MiXCR clone calling, and kept in-frame beta chains. Rows are unified per CDR3 protein, each entry keeping the most common DNA and genes. TCRdb assigned the V and J calls; the authors' analysis was not used. A total of 350,000 to 400,000 distinct CDR3 sequences appear in this sample, 28% of them only once. The ten biggest clones cover roughly 5.5% of the sample.

Donors were six healthy women forming three monozygous twin pairs. All three twin pairs had been reared together, and it was thought likely that the same infectious agents and vaccines had been met by these twin pairs. TCR cDNA libraries were prepared from RNA that had been isolated from peripheral blood mononuclear cells. The CDR3 spans 12 residues, from the cysteine through the phenylalanine. Kept here is only the CDR3 DNA, which spans 36 bases and is read in frame from base 1. The germline ends are 9 bases apart after V is trimmed by 8 bases and J by 2 bases. The germline V gene provides CDR1 SNHLY and CDR2 FYNNEI. Of note for this clonotype: Its antigen is still unknown. Per-base qualities were not stored, and no clone one base away is much larger.

The rearrangement combines TRBV2 with TRBJ1-2; there is no confident call for the D gene. The receptor's source is a woman aged 18-49 years in good health. The sequenced material came from PBMCs. The base sequence is TGTGCCAGCGGTTCGGACAACTATGGCTACACCTTC. This yields the protein CASGSDNYGYTF.